A selection of T cell receptor beta chains follows, all from one sample in a study of blood T cell repertoires in COVID-19. The protocol was immunoSEQ multiplex PCR, while the TCRdb copy is restricted to in-frame clones and leaves out a portion. The table lists around 150,000 clones, roughly 84% of them singletons. Sequencing was performed on peripheral blood. These receptors came from a woman in her fifties or sixties with COVID-19, enrolled during active disease. Both conserved end residues are part of each CDR3. The D gene is left open where the match is weak.

v_call	d_call	j_call	cdr3_aa
TRBV3-1/TRBV3-2	.	TRBJ1-2	CASSPVRGTKGSGYTF
TRBV5-5	TRBD2	TRBJ2-5	CASSLKAGGETQYF
TRBV27	.	TRBJ2-1	CASSLWQRNEQFF
TRBV6-5	.	TRBJ1-5	CASRAGGQPQHF
TRBV5-4	TRBD2	TRBJ2-3	CASSLIAGGTDTQYF
TRBV19	.	TRBJ2-5	CASSIGRQETQYF
TRBV19	.	TRBJ1-5	CASSIGGREWSQPQHF
TRBV7-8	TRBD1	TRBJ1-5	CASSKGQGANQPQHF
TRBV6-5	TRBD1	TRBJ1-1	CASRVNRGDAFF
TRBV18	TRBD1	TRBJ1-2	CASSQGTAFGYGYTF
TRBV11-3	.	TRBJ1-1	CASSAVMNTEAFF
TRBV2	TRBD1	TRBJ1-6	CASRGTGTYNSPLHF
TRBV7-8	TRBD1	TRBJ1-5	CASSLQGAQPQHF
TRBV3-1/TRBV3-2	.	TRBJ2-6	CASSQRSAVLTF
TRBV6-6	TRBD1	TRBJ2-5	CASSYPQGNQETQYF
TRBV5-1	TRBD2	TRBJ2-2	CASSRGLAGFHGELFF
TRBV5-6	.	TRBJ1-6	CASSLLGSSYNSPLHF
TRBV19	TRBD1	TRBJ1-1	CASSIQGQMNTEAFF
TRBV30	.	TRBJ2-5	CAWSIQGRQTQYF
TRBV5-6	.	TRBJ2-1	CASSKDRRHEQFF
TRBV9	TRBD2	TRBJ2-7	CASSAGLAVSYEQYF
TRBV14	.	TRBJ1-2	CASSPETGSNYGYTF
TRBV3-1/TRBV3-2	.	TRBJ1-2	CASSLRQASGYGYTF
TRBV24-1	.	TRBJ2-2	CATNPTATGELFF